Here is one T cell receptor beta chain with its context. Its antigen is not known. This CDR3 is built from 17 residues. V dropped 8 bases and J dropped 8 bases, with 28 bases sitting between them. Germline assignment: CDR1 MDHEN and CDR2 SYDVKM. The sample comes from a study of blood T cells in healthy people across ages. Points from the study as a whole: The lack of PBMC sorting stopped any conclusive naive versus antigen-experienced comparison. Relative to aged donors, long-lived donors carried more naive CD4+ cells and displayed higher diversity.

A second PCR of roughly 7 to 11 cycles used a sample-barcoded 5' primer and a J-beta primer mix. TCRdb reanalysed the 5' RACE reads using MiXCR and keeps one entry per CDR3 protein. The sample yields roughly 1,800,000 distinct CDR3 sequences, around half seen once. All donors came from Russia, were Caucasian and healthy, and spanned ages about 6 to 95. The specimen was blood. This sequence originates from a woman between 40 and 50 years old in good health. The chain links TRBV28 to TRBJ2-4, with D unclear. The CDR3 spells CASSDGGWDGEVDIQYF. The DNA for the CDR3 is TGTGCCAGCTCTGATGGCGGCTGGGATGGGGAAGTTGACATTCAGTACTTC.